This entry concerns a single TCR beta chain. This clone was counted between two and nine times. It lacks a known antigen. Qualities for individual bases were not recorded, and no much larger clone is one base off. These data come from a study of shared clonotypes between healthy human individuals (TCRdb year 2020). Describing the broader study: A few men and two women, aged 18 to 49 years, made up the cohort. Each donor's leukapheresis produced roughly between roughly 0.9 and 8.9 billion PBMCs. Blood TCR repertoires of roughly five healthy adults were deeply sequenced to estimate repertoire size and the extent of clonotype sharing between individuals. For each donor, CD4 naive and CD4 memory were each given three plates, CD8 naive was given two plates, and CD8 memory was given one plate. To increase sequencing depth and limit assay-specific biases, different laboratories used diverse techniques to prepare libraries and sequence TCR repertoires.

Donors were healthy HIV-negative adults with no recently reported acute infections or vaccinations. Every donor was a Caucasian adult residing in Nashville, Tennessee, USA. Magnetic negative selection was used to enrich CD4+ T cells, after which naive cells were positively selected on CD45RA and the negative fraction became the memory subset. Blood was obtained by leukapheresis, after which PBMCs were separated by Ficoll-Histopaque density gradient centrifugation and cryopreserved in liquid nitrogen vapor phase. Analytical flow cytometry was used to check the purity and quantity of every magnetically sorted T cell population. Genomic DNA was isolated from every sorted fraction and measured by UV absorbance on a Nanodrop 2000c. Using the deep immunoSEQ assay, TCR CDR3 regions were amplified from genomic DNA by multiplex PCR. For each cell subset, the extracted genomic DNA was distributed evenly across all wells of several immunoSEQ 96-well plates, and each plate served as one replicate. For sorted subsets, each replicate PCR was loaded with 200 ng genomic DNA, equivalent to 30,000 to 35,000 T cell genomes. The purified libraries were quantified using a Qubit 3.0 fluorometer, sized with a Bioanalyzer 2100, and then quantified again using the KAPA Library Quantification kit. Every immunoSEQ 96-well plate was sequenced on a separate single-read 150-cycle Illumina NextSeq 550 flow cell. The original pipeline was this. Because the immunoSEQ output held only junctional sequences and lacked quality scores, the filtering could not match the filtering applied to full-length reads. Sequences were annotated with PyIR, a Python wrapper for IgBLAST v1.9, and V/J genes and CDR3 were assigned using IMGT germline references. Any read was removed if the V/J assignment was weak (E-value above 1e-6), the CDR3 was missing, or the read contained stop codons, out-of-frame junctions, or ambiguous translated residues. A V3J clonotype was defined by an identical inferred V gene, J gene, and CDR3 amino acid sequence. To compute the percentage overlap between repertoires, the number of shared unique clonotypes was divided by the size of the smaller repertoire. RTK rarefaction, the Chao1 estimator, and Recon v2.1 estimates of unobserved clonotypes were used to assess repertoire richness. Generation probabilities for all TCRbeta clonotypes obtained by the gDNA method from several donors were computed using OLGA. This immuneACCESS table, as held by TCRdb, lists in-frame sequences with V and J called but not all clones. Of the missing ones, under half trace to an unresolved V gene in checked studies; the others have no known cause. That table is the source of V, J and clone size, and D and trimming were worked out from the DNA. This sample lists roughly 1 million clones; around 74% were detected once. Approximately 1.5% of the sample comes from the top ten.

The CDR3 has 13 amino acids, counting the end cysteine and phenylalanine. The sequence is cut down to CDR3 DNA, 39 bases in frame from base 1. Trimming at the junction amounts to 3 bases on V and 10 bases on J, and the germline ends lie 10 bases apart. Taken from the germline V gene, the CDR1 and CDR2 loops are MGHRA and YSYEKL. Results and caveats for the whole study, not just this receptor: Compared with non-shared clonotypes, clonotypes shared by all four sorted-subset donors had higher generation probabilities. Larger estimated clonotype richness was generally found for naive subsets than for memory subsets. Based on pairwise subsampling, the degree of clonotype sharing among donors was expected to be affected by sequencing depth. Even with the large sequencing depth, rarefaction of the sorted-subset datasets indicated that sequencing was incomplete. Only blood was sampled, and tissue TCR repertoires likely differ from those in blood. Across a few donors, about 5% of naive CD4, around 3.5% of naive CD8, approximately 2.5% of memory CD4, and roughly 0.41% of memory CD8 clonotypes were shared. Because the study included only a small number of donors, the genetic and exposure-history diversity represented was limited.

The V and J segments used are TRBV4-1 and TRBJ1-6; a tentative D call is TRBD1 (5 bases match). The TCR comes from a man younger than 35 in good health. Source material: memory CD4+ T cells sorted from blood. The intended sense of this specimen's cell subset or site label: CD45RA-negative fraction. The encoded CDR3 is CASSQLGVSPLHF. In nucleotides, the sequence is TGCGCCAGCAGCCAGTTAGGGGTCTCACCCCTCCACTTT.